This record covers a single TCR beta chain. Its cognate antigen is unknown. The repertoire was sequenced with immunoSEQ multiplex PCR; TCRdb's copy has only in-frame clones and lacks some. Of about 1.4 million clones detected, 95% to 97% appear once; the ten largest clones hold about 1%. These data are taken from a study of shared clonotypes between healthy human individuals. Overall study results and limits: In contrast to clonotypes shared by all four donors, non-shared clonotypes had lower generation probabilities.

CDR1 and CDR2 from the germline V gene are MDHEN and SYDVKM. This CDR3 is 16 amino acids long. The trim removed 1 base at V and 1 base at J, leaving 6 bases unmatched. This clonotype was obtained from a young man in good health. The rearrangement links TRBV28 to TRBJ2-7, with TRBD1 matching over 8 bases. Source material: naive CD4+ T cells sorted from blood. Noted subset: CD45RA+ positively selected. CDR3 region: CASSLLGTGVSYEQYF. DNA of the CDR3: TGTGCCAGCAGTTTATTAGGGACAGGAGTATCCTACGAGCAGTACTTC.